Given below is one TCR beta chain in context. Libraries were prepared by immunoSEQ multiplex PCR; TCRdb keeps only in-frame clonotypes and omits some of them. The sample consists of tens of thousands of clones, around 85% of them appearing once. This sample was taken from a study of T cell responses to AZD1222 COVID-19 vaccine. Trimming took off 2 bases at V and 4 bases at J, with 6 bases between the two ends. CDR1 and CDR2 (germline): MDHEN, SYDVKM. The length of the CDR3 is 14 residues. The TCR was taken from an adult who received the AZD1222 COVID-19 vaccine. The rearrangement joins TRBV28 to TRBJ2-6; D is uncertain. The sample here was peripheral blood, taken 28 days after the second AZD1222 dose. CDR3 sequence reads: CASSLGQGANVLTF. CDR3 coding DNA: TGTGCCAGCAGTTTAGGCCAGGGGGCCAACGTCCTGACTTTC.